These T cell receptor beta chains were read from a single sample in a study of blood T cell repertoires in COVID-19. Assay used: immunoSEQ multiplex PCR; TCRdb lists only in-frame clones, some missing. The table includes 78,000 or so clones, roughly 82% detected once. Sequencing input: peripheral blood. These receptors all stem from a man at least 80 years old with acute or convalescent COVID-19. Both conserved end residues are part of each CDR3. Fields, in order: J gene, V gene, clone size, D gene, CDR3 DNA, CDR3 protein. A D gene is named only where the DNA matches it firmly. Some rows have no size entry. The others give once, few or many, or a class for an expanded clone.

TRBJ1-1	TRBV29-1	.	TRBD1	TGCAGCGTTGGGACAGGGGGGCCTGAAGCTTTCTTT	CSVGTGGPEAFF
TRBJ1-2	TRBV9	.	TRBD1	TGTGCCAGCAGTCTACAAACCTCAGGGGGCGGTGGCTACACCTTC	CASSLQTSGGGGYTF
TRBJ1-1	TRBV19	.	.	TGTGCCAGTAGTACAGCCAGGGGAATGAACACTGAAGCTTTCTTT	CASSTARGMNTEAFF
TRBJ1-2	TRBV2	few	TRBD1	TGTGCCAGCAGATACATGGACAGGGGGCTGGATGGCTACACCTTC	CASRYMDRGLDGYTF
TRBJ1-4	TRBV7-9	once	.	TGTGCCAGCAGCTTAAATACCGGTGAAAAACTGTTTTTT	CASSLNTGEKLFF
TRBJ2-1	TRBV10-1	.	.	TGCGCCAGCAGTGAGTCGAGGGGGAGCTCCTACAATGAGCAGTTCTTC	CASSESRGSSYNEQFF
TRBJ2-5	TRBV14	.	TRBD2	TGTGCCAGCAGCCCTCTAGCGGGGGACAATCAAGAGACCCAGTACTTC	CASSPLAGDNQETQYF
TRBJ2-2	TRBV6-4	.	TRBD1	TGTGCCAGCAGCGGACAGGGGGCTGGCACCGGGGAGCTGTTTTTT	CASSGQGAGTGELFF
TRBJ2-2	TRBV7-9	.	TRBD1	TGTGCCAGCAGCTCGATTACAGGGGCTCCGAACACCGGGGAGCTGTTTTTT	CASSSITGAPNTGELFF
TRBJ1-5	TRBV10-3	.	.	TGTGCCATCAGTGATCGTTTACAGCTGTATAGCAATCAGCCCCAGCATTTT	CAISDRLQLYSNQPQHF
TRBJ1-3	TRBV6-1	once	TRBD1	TGTGCCAGCAGTGAAGCTTACAGGGGGACCTCTGGAAACACCATATATTTT	CASSEAYRGTSGNTIYF
TRBJ1-1	TRBV6-1	.	TRBD1	TGTGCCAGCAAAGGTAGGGGGCAGAACACTGAAGCTTTCTTT	CASKGRGQNTEAFF
TRBJ1-1	TRBV5-6	.	.	TGTGCCAGCAGCCCGGGACACATCAACACTGAAGCTTTCTTT	CASSPGHINTEAFF
TRBJ2-3	TRBV5-1	.	TRBD2	TGCGCCAGCAGCCCCCCTACTAGCGGGGGGGGCACAGATACGCAGTATTTT	CASSPPTSGGGTDTQYF
TRBJ2-5	TRBV5-1	.	TRBD2	TGCGCCAGCAGAGTGGCTAGCGGGGGGCAAGAGACCCAGTACTTC	CASRVASGGQETQYF
TRBJ1-6	TRBV20-1	.	TRBD1	TGCAGTGCTAGTAAAAGTTCTCCGGGACAGGGTTCACCCCTCCACTTT	CSASKSSPGQGSPLHF
TRBJ2-7	TRBV2	.	.	TGTGCCAGCAGTGGAGGCGGAATGTTGGAGCAGTACTTC	CASSGGGMLEQYF
TRBJ1-3	TRBV10-3	.	TRBD1	TGTGCCATCAGTGAGTCAGGGGGACAGGGCTCTGGAAACACCATATATTTT	CAISESGGQGSGNTIYF
TRBJ2-1	TRBV6-5	.	TRBD1	TGTGCCAGCAGTTTTCAGACAGGGACCTACAATGAGCAGTTCTTC	CASSFQTGTYNEQFF
TRBJ1-2	TRBV5-8	once	.	TGTGCCAGCAGCGGCCAACCGGGTGGGGGCTCCCTTCCCCCTACCTTC	CASSGQPGGGSLPPTF
TRBJ1-3	TRBV28	.	TRBD1	TGTGCCAGCAGTTTCGGGACAGGGATTGTTGGAAACACCATATATTTT	CASSFGTGIVGNTIYF
TRBJ1-1	TRBV4-2	.	TRBD1	TGTGCCAGCAGCCGTAATACCGGGACAGGGCACACTGAAGCTTTCTTT	CASSRNTGTGHTEAFF